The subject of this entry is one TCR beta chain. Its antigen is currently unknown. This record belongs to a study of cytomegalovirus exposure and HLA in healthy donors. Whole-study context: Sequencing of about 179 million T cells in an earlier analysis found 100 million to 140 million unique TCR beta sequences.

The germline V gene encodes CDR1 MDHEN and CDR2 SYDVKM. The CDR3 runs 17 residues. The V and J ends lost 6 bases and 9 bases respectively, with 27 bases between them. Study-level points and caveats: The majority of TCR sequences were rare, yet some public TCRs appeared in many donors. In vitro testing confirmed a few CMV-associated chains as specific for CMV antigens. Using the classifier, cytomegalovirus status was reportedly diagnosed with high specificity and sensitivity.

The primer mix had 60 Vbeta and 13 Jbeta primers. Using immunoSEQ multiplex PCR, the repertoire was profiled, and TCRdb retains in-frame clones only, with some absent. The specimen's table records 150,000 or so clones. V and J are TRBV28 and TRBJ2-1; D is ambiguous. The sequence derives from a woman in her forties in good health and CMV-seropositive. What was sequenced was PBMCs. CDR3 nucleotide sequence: TGTGCCAGCAGCGCTCCCAGGCTACCTCTGAGAATGGCTGAGCAGTTCTTC. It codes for CASSAPRLPLRMAEQFF.